This is a list of T cell receptor beta chains from one sample in a study of T cell responses to AZD1222 COVID-19 vaccine. TCRdb's table, derived via immunoSEQ multiplex PCR, lists solely in-frame clones and lacks some. Among about 120,000 clones listed, over 75% were seen once. The source was peripheral blood, collected on day 0 of AZD1222 vaccination. The source of these receptors is an adult in good health. Each CDR3 is given with its conserved first and last residue. The D gene is left open where the match is weak. Clone size is stated in some rows and not others, as once, few, many or a class when expanded.

TGTGCCAGCCGTATTCCTCCAGTTGAAGGCTACACCTTC,CASRIPPVEGYTF,.,TRBV19,.,TRBJ1-2
TGTGCCAGTCTCCGGGACAGGGGGCACGAGCAGTACTTC,CASLRDRGHEQYF,.,TRBV2,TRBD1,TRBJ2-7
TGCGCCAGCGGCACTAGCGGGGCCTACAATGAGCAGTTCTTC,CASGTSGAYNEQFF,.,TRBV5-1,TRBD2,TRBJ2-1
TGTGCCAGCAGTTTATGGTCAGGGGGCCTTTCCTACGAGCAGTACTTC,CASSLWSGGLSYEQYF,.,TRBV28,TRBD1,TRBJ2-7
TGTGCCAGCAGTTACGGGGGACAGGGATCTGGAAACACCATATATTTT,CASSYGGQGSGNTIYF,.,TRBV6-5,TRBD1,TRBJ1-3
TGTGCCAGCAGCCCACCCCTGGACCTCTCTGGAAACACCATATATTTT,CASSPPLDLSGNTIYF,once,TRBV7-9,.,TRBJ1-3
TGTGCCAGCAGTGCACAGGGTTCCGAGCAGTACTTC,CASSAQGSEQYF,.,TRBV12-3/TRBV12-4,.,TRBJ2-7
TGTGCCAGTAGTATTAGACTAGCGGGAGATACGCAGTATTTT,CASSIRLAGDTQYF,.,TRBV19,TRBD2,TRBJ2-3
TGCGCCAGCAGCGACGGACAGGGGGGCACTGAAGCTTTCTTT,CASSDGQGGTEAFF,.,TRBV5-1,TRBD1,TRBJ1-1
TGTGCCAGCAGCCCCCAGGGGAACACTGAAGCTTTCTTT,CASSPQGNTEAFF,.,TRBV11-2,.,TRBJ1-1
TGTGCCAGCAGCTTAACGGGGGTTTTAAATGGAAACACCATATATTTT,CASSLTGVLNGNTIYF,.,TRBV7-3,.,TRBJ1-3
TGCGCCAGCAGCCAAGGCAGGGGGCCCGAAGCTTTCTTT,CASSQGRGPEAFF,.,TRBV4-1,TRBD1,TRBJ1-1
TGTGCCAGTACCACTCCCGGGAGGGATGAGCAGTTCTTC,CASTTPGRDEQFF,once,TRBV19,TRBD2,TRBJ2-1
TGTGCCGTGGGTAATAGGGGCTACGAGCAGTACTTC,CAVGNRGYEQYF,.,TRBV5-4,.,TRBJ2-7
TGCAGCGTTGAAGGAGGGGATACGCAGTATTTT,CSVEGGDTQYF,.,TRBV29-1,.,TRBJ2-3
TGTGCCAGCAGCCCCAGCGGGGGCGTCTCCTACGAGCAGTACTTC,CASSPSGGVSYEQYF,.,TRBV7-2,TRBD2,TRBJ2-7
TGTGCCAGCAACCAGGGCGGATCCTATAATTCACCCCTCCACTTT,CASNQGGSYNSPLHF,.,TRBV7-8,.,TRBJ1-6
TGTGCCAGCAGCCCGTACAATGAGCAGTTCTTC,CASSPYNEQFF,.,TRBV7-2,.,TRBJ2-1
TGTGCCAGCAGCAAACGGCGACAGGGCGCAATGGAGAACACTGAAGCTTTCTTT,CASSKRRQGAMENTEAFF,.,TRBV21-1,.,TRBJ1-1
TGTGCCATTGGGGCAGGGATTAACTATGGCTACACCTTC,CAIGAGINYGYTF,.,TRBV10-3,.,TRBJ1-2
TGTGCCAGCAGCGATCTCACAGGAGCGCAGTACTTC,CASSDLTGAQYF,.,TRBV10-2,.,TRBJ2-7
TGTGCCACCCGGCCGTTGGGGCCAACTATGAACACTGAAGCTTTCTTT,CATRPLGPTMNTEAFF,once,TRBV15,.,TRBJ1-1
TGTGCCAGCAGCCTGACAGAATCCCGATACGAGCAGTACTTC,CASSLTESRYEQYF,.,TRBV3-1/TRBV3-2,.,TRBJ2-7
TGCGCCAGCAGCTTACAGCCGGGTGGCTCTGGAAACACCATATATTTT,CASSLQPGGSGNTIYF,.,TRBV5-1,.,TRBJ1-3
TGCGCCAGCAGCCAAGATAGGCAGGTCTATGGCTACACCTTC,CASSQDRQVYGYTF,.,TRBV4-1,.,TRBJ1-2
TGTGCCAGCTCTCGGGCCGGGGGAGGAGAAGATACGCAGTATTTT,CASSRAGGGEDTQYF,.,TRBV18,.,TRBJ2-3
TGTGCCAGCAGCCAGCCCGTCCTAGCGGGGGAAGATACGCAGTATTTT,CASSQPVLAGEDTQYF,.,TRBV4-2,TRBD2,TRBJ2-3
TGTGCCAGCAGCTTAGTCAGTATGAGGCGGGTTAACACCGGGGAGCTGTTTTTT,CASSLVSMRRVNTGELFF,.,TRBV7-9,.,TRBJ2-2
TGTGCCAGCAGTCCAGCCCTCGGGCAGTACTTC,CASSPALGQYF,.,TRBV11-2,.,TRBJ2-7
TGTGCCAGTAGTGCTCGACAGAACACCGGGGAGCTGTTTTTT,CASSARQNTGELFF,.,TRBV19,.,TRBJ2-2
TGTGCCAGCGGTCAGGCCTATAGCAATCAGCCCCAGCATTTT,CASGQAYSNQPQHF,.,TRBV2,.,TRBJ1-5
TGTGCCAGCAGTGCAGGACGGTCAGGTGGCTACACCTTC,CASSAGRSGGYTF,.,TRBV2,.,TRBJ1-2
TGTGCCAGCGGGCGGGCAGAGCAGTACTTC,CASGRAEQYF,.,TRBV5-8,.,TRBJ2-7
TGCGCCAGCAGCTTGGCCAGCGGCGGGGAGCTGTTTTTT,CASSLASGGELFF,.,TRBV5-1,.,TRBJ2-2
TGTGCCAGCAGTCTTCAGGGGCTCACCTACGAGCAGTACTTC,CASSLQGLTYEQYF,.,TRBV28,.,TRBJ2-7
TGTGCCAGCAGTGAATGGGCTCTTAGCACAGATACGCAGTATTTT,CASSEWALSTDTQYF,.,TRBV6-1,.,TRBJ2-3
TGTGCCAGCATTCCAGGGGGCGCGAGATATGGCTACACCTTC,CASIPGGARYGYTF,.,TRBV28,TRBD1,TRBJ1-2
TGCGCCAGCAGCTTGGAGGGGGACTATAATTCACCCCTCCACTTT,CASSLEGDYNSPLHF,.,TRBV5-1,.,TRBJ1-6
TGTGCCAGCAGCTCCGACACCAACTATGGCTACACCTTC,CASSSDTNYGYTF,.,TRBV7-3,.,TRBJ1-2
TGTGCCAGCAGTACGTCCTCGCGGACAGGGGGTTACGAGCAGTACTTC,CASSTSSRTGGYEQYF,.,TRBV27,TRBD1,TRBJ2-7
TGCGCCAGCAGCTTGGGACTAGCGGGCAATGAGCAGTTCTTC,CASSLGLAGNEQFF,.,TRBV5-1,TRBD2,TRBJ2-1
TGTGCCAGCAGCTTGGGGCAGTCCTACGAGCAGTACTTC,CASSLGQSYEQYF,.,TRBV5-6,.,TRBJ2-7
TGTGCCTTGACGGCCCAGGATGAAAAACTGTTTTTT,CALTAQDEKLFF,.,TRBV30,.,TRBJ1-4
TGTGCCAGCAGCTTGCTGGGGTGGGATGAGCAGTTCTTC,CASSLLGWDEQFF,few,TRBV5-4,.,TRBJ2-1
TGTGCCAGCAGCGCGGGACTAGCGGGAGCAGTTTCTAGCACAGATACGCAGTATTTT,CASSAGLAGAVSSTDTQYF,.,TRBV2,TRBD2,TRBJ2-3
TGTGCCAGTAGTATTGGTACCCCTGGCAGGGGACTGCACCACGAGCAGTACTTC,CASSIGTPGRGLHHEQYF,.,TRBV19,.,TRBJ2-7
TGTGCCAGCTTGTTCGGGGTGCAGTACTTC,CASLFGVQYF,.,TRBV2,.,TRBJ2-7
TGTGCCAGCAGCCAAGATCCGCAGGGAAGGGTCACAGATACGCAGTATTTT,CASSQDPQGRVTDTQYF,.,TRBV4-2,.,TRBJ2-3
TGTGCCAGCAGTTTAGGAGGGGGCGGTTCACCCCTCCACTTT,CASSLGGGGSPLHF,.,TRBV27,TRBD1,TRBJ1-6